This T cell receptor (beta chain) was captured in a study of CD8 T cells in ankylosing spondylitis. Regarding the study as a whole: CD8+ disease-linked clones were present at relatively low frequencies in blood. Typical of ankylosing spondylitis blood, it appeared, was a TCR beta motif of eight highly homologous variants.

This CDR3 contains 14 residues. Trimming took 4 bases from V and 11 from J, leaving 20 bases between them. Germline V gene data show CDR1 as LGHNA and CDR2 as YNFKEQ. This clonotype was detected a few times. Its antigen is not identified. Libraries of TCR beta came from quantitative 5'-RACE with molecular barcodes. From the 5' RACE reads, TCRdb called clonotypes with MiXCR, one entry per CDR3 protein. The sample includes around 450,000 distinct CDR3 sequences, 25% to 30% of them seen just once. This chain joins TRBV4-2 and TRBJ1-1; a possible D gene is TRBD1 (5 bases). This TCR was recovered from a male donor with ankylosing spondylitis. The material sequenced was blood, either unsorted or a sorted T cell fraction (not recorded which). The CDR3 sequence is CASSLEGTPLGAFF. The CDR3, as DNA: TGTGCCAGCAGCCTAGAGGGGACCCCCCTTGGGGCTTTCTTT.